This section outlines one T cell receptor (beta chain) sequence together with its context. Its specificity is not known. These data originate in a study of cytomegalovirus exposure and HLA in healthy donors. Study-wide points: Excluded were some V segments that proved indistinguishable, including TRBV6-2 and TRBV6-3. Later, an analysis found that common viral pathogens appeared to be linked with several of the most significant clusters.

PCR primers comprised 60 Vbeta and 13 Jbeta primers. Clones were read by immunoSEQ multiplex PCR, and TCRdb kept only the in-frame ones, dropping some. This sample has roughly 110,000 clones, with about 79% found just once. Germline V gene data show CDR1 as MNHEY and CDR2 as SMNVEV (reference sequence). V shed 6 bases and J shed 5 bases, with 13 bases lying between them. CDR3 length: 13 amino acids. The rearrangement links TRBV27 to TRBJ1-2; D perhaps matches TRBD1 (5 bases). The sequenced sample was PBMCs. The receptor was derived from a human donor in good health. CDR3 amino acids: CASSPQVSYGYTF. The CDR3 DNA follows: TGTGCCAGCAGCCCACAGGTCTCTTATGGCTACACCTTC.